Each of the 17 T cell receptor beta chains below was sequenced from the same sample in a study of vaccination effects on CD4 cells after COVID-19. Assay: immunoSEQ multiplex PCR; the TCRdb copy retains only in-frame clones and omits some. Found here are more than 25,000 clones, over 70% of them singletons; the top ten hold around 15%. The antigens for these receptors are not known. Antigen-specific CD4+ T cells were expanded (with viral peptide pools) by the ViraFEST assay ahead of sequencing. Following an approximately ten-day culture, CD4+ T cells were purified. Participants were vaccinated with two doses of either the BNT162b2 or mRNA-1273 vaccine. Source: CD4+ T cells from PBMCs cultured with HCoV-229E spike peptides, taken after COVID-19 vaccination. The receptors here all came from a human donor who received a COVID-19 vaccine.

The CDR3 region is CASSPTGDRGYEQYF. CDR3 bases: TGTGCCAGTAGTCCGACCGGGGACAGGGGGTACGAGCAGTACTTC. J is TRBJ2-7 and V is TRBV19; TRBD1 aligns across 11 bases. The germline V gene encodes CDR1 LNHDA and CDR2 SQIVND (reference sequence). V was pared by 5 bases and J by 4 bases, with 7 bases of the junction left unmatched. The CDR3 covers 15 residues.

The J gene is TRBJ2-7, the V gene TRBV19; D gene ambiguous. The CDR3 is made up of 15 amino acids. In germline, CDR1 is LNHDA, CDR2 SQIVND (reference sequence). The V end was cut by 5 bases, the J end by 2 bases, with 16 bases between. CDR3 protein: CASSLGSTMTYEQYF. Written as DNA, the CDR3 is TGTGCCAGTAGTCTGGGATCGACCATGACCTACGAGCAGTACTTC.

The J gene is TRBJ2-7, the V gene TRBV6-6; 9 bases map to TRBD1. The V and J ends lost 6 bases and 2 bases, in that order; junction bases with no gene match: 8. Per germline, CDR1 MNHNY and CDR2 SVGAGI (reference sequence). This CDR3 has 15 amino acids. The CDR3 loop reads CASSRGGTGTYEQYF. CDR3 nucleotides: TGTGCCAGCAGCCGAGGGGGGACAGGGACCTACGAGCAGTACTTC.

This clone occurred once. The gene calls are TRBV4-1 and TRBJ2-7; D may be TRBD1 (6 bases). V was shortened by 0 bases and J by 2 bases, with 11 bases between the two germline ends. The CDR3 has 15 amino acids. Germline lookup yields CDR1 MGHRA and CDR2 YSYEKL. The CDR3 bases are TGCGCCAGCAGCCAAGATCCCCAGGGGACCTACGAGCAGTACTTC. Its translation: CASSQDPQGTYEQYF.

This chain uses TRBV10-1 with TRBJ2-7; D ambiguous. Per the germline V gene, CDR1 is WNHNN and CDR2 is SYGVQD (reference sequence). Trimming took off 6 bases at V and 0 bases at J, with 9 bases between the two ends. There are 13 residues in the CDR3. CDR3 bases: TGCGCCAGCAGGTCTCAAGGCTCCTACGAGCAGTACTTC. It encodes CASRSQGSYEQYF.

The chain recombines TRBV7-2 with TRBJ2-6; no firm D call. This CDR3 spans 13 amino acids. Trimming removed 3 bases at V and 2 bases at J, with 2 bases between. Germline values: CDR1 SGHTA, CDR2 FQGNSA. In DNA, the CDR3 is TGTGCCAGCAGCTTCGCTGGGGCCAACGTCCTGACTTTC. Its translation is CASSFAGANVLTF. The full variable domain, in which reference TRBV7-2 and TRBJ2-6 provide the parts outside the CDR3, is GAGVSQSPSNKVTEKGKDVELRCDPISGHTALYWYRQSLGQGLEFLIYFQGNSAPDKSGLPSDRFSAERTGGSVSTLTIQRTQQEDSAVYLCASSFAGANVLTFGAGSRLTVL.

The chain carries TRBV3-1 (or the pseudogene TRBV3-2) and TRBJ2-1, with 8 bases identical to TRBD1. This CDR3 region has 15 residues. Germline V gene data show CDR1 as LGHDT and CDR2 as YNNKEL (reference sequence). With V trimmed by 3 bases and J by 4 bases, 5 bases remained unmatched. The CDR3 reads CASSQARTGYNEQFF. In nucleotides, the CDR3 is TGTGCCAGCAGCCAGGCCAGGACAGGGTACAATGAGCAGTTCTTC.

V gene TRBV6-5 combines with J gene TRBJ2-5; TRBD2 matches 11 bases. From germline, CDR1 is MNHEY and CDR2 SVGAGI. V was clipped by 5 bases and J by 4 bases; unmatched bases: 6. The CDR3 covers 15 residues. In DNA, the CDR3 is TGTGCCAGCAGTACCGGGACTAGCGGTGGAGAGACCCAGTACTTC. Translating gives CASSTGTSGGETQYF.

This rearrangement joins TRBV10-3 to TRBJ2-1; 8 nucleotides agree with TRBD2. CDR1 and CDR2 from the germline V gene are ENHRY and SYGVKD. The CDR3 is made up of 13 amino acids. Losses at the gene ends were 10 bases for V and 11 bases for J; bases not matched to a gene: 13. In DNA, the CDR3 is TGTGCCACCCGTCCCCCGACTAGCGATAAGCAGTTCTTC. It translates to CATRPPTSDKQFF.

The rearrangement links TRBV2 to TRBJ2-5; TRBD2 matches 10 bases. This CDR3 is 14 amino acids long. CDR1 is SNHLY and CDR2 is FYNNEI in the germline V gene. V was pared by 8 bases and J by 5 bases, with 8 bases of the junction left unmatched. CDR3 DNA sequence: TGTGCCAGCCAGGAGCGGGAGGGCCGCGAGACCCAGTACTTC. This encodes CASQEREGRETQYF. Full variable domain (missing parts from reference TRBV2 and TRBJ2-5): EPEVTQTPSHQVTQMGQEVILRCVPISNHLYFYWYRQILGQKVEFLVSFYNNEISEKSEIFDDQFSVERPDGSNFTLKIRSTKLEDSAMYFCASQEREGRETQYFGPGTRLLVL.

The sample holds a few counts of this clone. The rearrangement joins TRBV5-1 to TRBJ1-5; D is ambiguous. CDR3 size: 15 residues. Trimming shortened V by 4 bases and J by 2 bases, and 13 bases separated the two germline ends. CDR1 is SGHRS and CDR2 is YFSETQ in the germline V gene. This CDR3 reads CASSLGPLGNQPQHF. The CDR3, as DNA: TGCGCCAGCAGCCTTGGACCCCTAGGCAATCAGCCCCAGCATTTT.

This clone came up a few times. The chain recombines TRBV11-2 with TRBJ2-3; 8 bases align to TRBD2. The CDR3 extends over 15 amino acids. J gave up 6 bases and V 8 bases, and 13 bases lay outside the gene matches. Germline V gene lookup returns CDR1 SGHAT and CDR2 FQNNGV. The CDR3 DNA reads TGTGCCAGCCGGGACGGGGGGGCCTCTTGGGATACGCAGTATTTT. Its protein is CASRDGGASWDTQYF.

The chain employs TRBV10-3 and TRBJ1-2; D possibly corresponds to TRBD1 (5 bases). Germline loops: CDR1 ENHRY, CDR2 SYGVKD. Trimming removed 2 bases from V and 8 bases from J, with 24 bases in between. The CDR3 length is 17 residues. CDR3 in DNA: TGTGCCATCAGTGAGACAACCGGGACTACTAAGGAAGGCGGCTACACCTTC. This gives the protein CAISETTGTTKEGGYTF.

The chain is built from TRBV11-2 and TRBJ2-2, with 8 bases lining up with TRBD2. The CDR3 length is 16 residues. Trimming at V came to 5 bases and at J to 1 base, leaving 6 bases not matched to a gene. CDR1 and CDR2 from the germline V gene are SGHAT and FQNNGV. The CDR3: CASSVLAGLNTGELFF. CDR3 bases: TGTGCCAGCAGCGTGTTAGCGGGGTTGAACACCGGGGAGCTGTTTTTT.

This clone was observed a single time. The chain couples TRBV7-9 to TRBJ1-3; 8 positions agree with TRBD1. The V segment lost 5 bases and the J segment 0 bases; nucleotides outside the gene matches: 6. Germline assignment: CDR1 SEHNR and CDR2 FQNEAQ (reference sequence). The CDR3 extends over 16 amino acids. CDR3: CASSTSGGPSGNTIYF. In DNA form, the CDR3 reads TGTGCCAGCAGCACCTCAGGGGGCCCCTCTGGAAACACCATATATTTT.

This clone was seen just once. The chain uses TRBV30 and TRBJ2-3; D call uncertain. CDR1 GTSNPN and CDR2 SVGIG come from the germline V gene (reference sequence). The germline V and J ends were trimmed by 1 base and 3 bases, with 8 bases remaining between them. The CDR3 totals 13 residues. CDR3 region: CAWSDPRTDTQYF. The CDR3 nucleotides are TGTGCCTGGAGTGACCCCAGGACAGATACGCAGTATTTT.

V usage is TRBV30 and J usage is TRBJ2-3; D is ambiguous. The CDR3 runs to 13 residues. The V gene lost 0 bases and the J gene lost 1 base, with 5 bases spanning the gap. The V gene's germline CDR1 is GTSNPN and CDR2 SVGIG (reference sequence). CDR3 nucleotide sequence: TGTGCCTGGAGTGTACGCGGCACAGATACGCAGTATTTT. This sequence encodes CAWSVRGTDTQYF.